A selection of T cell receptor beta chains follows, all from one sample in a study of blood T cell repertoires in COVID-19. Assay used: immunoSEQ multiplex PCR; TCRdb lists only in-frame clones, some missing. The sample consists of around 60,000 clones, 65% to 90% of them appearing once. Sequencing was done on a sample of peripheral blood. All receptors come from a middle-aged man with COVID-19, enrolled during active disease. Each CDR3 is given with its conserved first and last residue.

CDR3: CASRLQGAVGELFF
V: TRBV2
J: TRBJ2-2

CDR3: CASSPPAGGHHTQYF
V: TRBV18
J: TRBJ2-3

CDR3: CASRVASGSISEQYF
V: TRBV5-4
J: TRBJ2-7

CDR3: CASSRGSGNYGYTF
V: TRBV7-8
J: TRBJ1-2

CDR3: CASQGALNTEAFF
V: TRBV7-3
J: TRBJ1-1

CDR3: CSVERAGQNTGELFF
V: TRBV29-1
J: TRBJ2-2

CDR3: CASSTPTSGRNEQFF
V: TRBV7-6
J: TRBJ2-1

CDR3: CATSGLAGGQYGETQYF
V: TRBV24-1
J: TRBJ2-5

CDR3: CASSQGLAGWTGELFF
V: TRBV14
J: TRBJ2-2

CDR3: CASSLGTDSGNTIYF
V: TRBV4-3
J: TRBJ1-3

CDR3: CASSSPSSGGFNYGYTF
V: TRBV28
J: TRBJ1-2

CDR3: CASISNIGTAVYEQYF
V: TRBV28
J: TRBJ2-7

CDR3: CASSWVTSDNEQFF
V: TRBV2
J: TRBJ2-1

CDR3: CASSNVGEGQPQHF
V: TRBV19
J: TRBJ1-5

CDR3: CASRTSGPSYEQYF
V: TRBV2
J: TRBJ2-7

CDR3: CTSSDVAGCDTEAFF
V: TRBV1
J: TRBJ1-1

CDR3: CASSEQANYGYTF
V: TRBV2
J: TRBJ1-2

CDR3: CASSHDRGSAEAFF
V: TRBV4-1
J: TRBJ1-1

CDR3: CASSFQSGTRDTQYF
V: TRBV5-5
J: TRBJ2-3

CDR3: CASTPRRRGWGGEQFF
V: TRBV5-4
J: TRBJ2-1

CDR3: CASSQGIRDRFYEQYF
V: TRBV4-1
J: TRBJ2-7

CDR3: CASSEAGLAGVRTDTQYF
V: TRBV2
J: TRBJ2-3

CDR3: CASNRGEGLYEQYF
V: TRBV6-5
J: TRBJ2-7

CDR3: CASSLAQLNTEAFF
V: TRBV7-9
J: TRBJ1-1